This T cell receptor (beta chain) was retrieved from a study of vaccination effects on CD4 cells after COVID-19. Study-level points and caveats: Marked contraction was observed in infection-induced and vaccine-induced clones late after vaccination.

This clone occurred once. Its antigen remains unknown. ViraFEST expansion of antigen-specific CD4+ T cells with viral peptide pools preceded sequencing. After roughly ten days in culture, the CD4+ T cells were isolated. Either the mRNA-1273 or the BNT162b2 vaccine was given to participants as two doses. Each well held 1.5 million to 2.5 million PBMC cultured with approximately 9.7 ug/ml peptides and around 11 IU/ml IL-2. The CDR3 has 17 amino acids. Germline CDR1 and CDR2: SGHTA and FQGNSA. V was pared by 0 bases and J by 2 bases, with 14 bases between. TCRdb's copy holds only in-frame clones and misses some; the assay was immunoSEQ multiplex PCR. The table lists about 59,000 clones, 78% of them singletons.

The source was CD4+ T cells from PBMCs cultured with HCoV-OC43 spike peptides, collected after COVID-19 vaccination. Subset noted: HCoV-OC43 spike overlapping peptide pool stimulation. The clonotype originates from a human donor who received a COVID-19 vaccine. The J gene is TRBJ1-3, the V gene TRBV7-2; possibly TRBD1 for D (5 bases). CDR3 sequence (DNA): TGTGCCAGCAGCTTAGCGGGTCTCGTAGGGGCTGGAAACACCATATATTTT. Protein sequence: CASSLAGLVGAGNTIYF.